Listed below are T cell receptor beta chains from one sample, sequenced in a study of T cell responses to AZD1222 COVID-19 vaccine. Sequencing was performed with immunoSEQ multiplex PCR; in TCRdb, only in-frame clones are kept and a portion is missing. This sample has more than 140,000 clones, with roughly 93% found just once. The sequencing here drew on peripheral blood, taken on day 0 of MenACWY control vaccination. The receptors come from an adult in good health. The CDR3 runs from the conserved cysteine through the conserved F or W. A D gene is named only where the DNA matches it firmly.

J gene,D gene,V gene,CDR3 protein
TRBJ1-6,TRBD1,TRBV7-9,CASSVGGTEFSPLHF
TRBJ2-1,.,TRBV2,CASSRRGDRDEQFF
TRBJ2-1,.,TRBV19,CASSNRETGRLVNEQFF
TRBJ1-6,.,TRBV9,CASSPPTGSPLHF
TRBJ1-5,.,TRBV6-2/TRBV6-3,CASSSKTGSRPQHF
TRBJ1-5,.,TRBV6-5,CASSRGSNQPQHF
TRBJ1-5,.,TRBV28,CASTEQGDGNQPQHF
TRBJ1-1,.,TRBV5-5,CASSLAPLETEAFF
TRBJ2-7,TRBD1,TRBV9,CASSKGQGHYEQYF
TRBJ2-3,.,TRBV11-2,CASSSYSTSTDTQYF
TRBJ1-5,.,TRBV19,CASKGLGNQPQHF
TRBJ1-3,TRBD1,TRBV11-2,CASSFDRGSGNTIYF
TRBJ1-2,.,TRBV20-1,CSGATGYGYTF
TRBJ2-2,.,TRBV5-6,CASSFPTRSAGELFF
TRBJ2-3,.,TRBV15,CATSSDLGGGADTQYF
TRBJ1-1,.,TRBV7-9,CASSLAPAGEAFF
TRBJ2-2,.,TRBV7-2,CASSLAGVYTGELFF
TRBJ2-2,.,TRBV5-3,CARSSEVRDTGELFF
TRBJ2-3,TRBD2,TRBV7-6,CASSPRGGRTDTQYF
TRBJ2-1,.,TRBV6-5,CASRGRLFSYNEQFF
TRBJ1-4,.,TRBV4-1,CASSQTGLKEKLFF
TRBJ2-7,.,TRBV5-1,CASSLGLVGQGAYEQYF
TRBJ1-1,TRBD1,TRBV5-5,CASSLEGQGAPEAFF
TRBJ2-5,TRBD2,TRBV9,CASSVGTSGYAQETQYF
TRBJ1-1,.,TRBV29-1,CSVGQGNTEAFF
TRBJ1-4,.,TRBV4-1,CASRTEDGDEKLFF
TRBJ1-2,TRBD1,TRBV5-1,CASSGSPGQVGGYTF
TRBJ1-5,.,TRBV5-6,CASSLRDQPQHF